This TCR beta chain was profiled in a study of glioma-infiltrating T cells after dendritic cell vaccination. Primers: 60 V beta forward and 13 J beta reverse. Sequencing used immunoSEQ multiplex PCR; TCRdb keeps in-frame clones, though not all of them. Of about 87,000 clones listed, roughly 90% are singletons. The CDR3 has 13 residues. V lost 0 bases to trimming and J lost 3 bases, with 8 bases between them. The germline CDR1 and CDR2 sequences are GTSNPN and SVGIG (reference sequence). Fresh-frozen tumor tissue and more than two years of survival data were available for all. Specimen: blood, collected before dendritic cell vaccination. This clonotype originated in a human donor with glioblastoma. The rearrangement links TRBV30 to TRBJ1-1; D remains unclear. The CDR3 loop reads CAWSVDRDTEAFF. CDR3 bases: TGTGCCTGGAGTGTAGACCGGGACACTGAAGCTTTCTTT.